The entry below describes one T cell receptor beta chain. The antigen remains unidentified. Produced via immunoSEQ multiplex PCR; TCRdb's table is partial and in-frame only. The table lists about 54,000 clones, roughly 79% of them singletons. V lost 4 bases and J lost 4; bases outside the gene matches: 6. The CDR3 loop spans 15 amino acids. Germline V gives CDR1 SGHKS, CDR2 YYEKEE (reference sequence). This specimen comes from a study of memory CD4+ T cells and cytomegalovirus serostatus. Whole-study results and caveats: Of 150 to 200 reported CMV TCRbeta sequences, around 63 were found in memory CD4+ repertoires.

Single viable CD3+CD4+CD8-CD45RO+ cells were sorted as the memory CD4+ T cells. Positive selection with CD4 microbeads enriched total CD4+ T cells. Sequencing input: memory CD4+ T cells from blood. V is TRBV5-5 and J is TRBJ2-3, with 10 bases identical to TRBD2. The source is an adult in good health and CMV-seronegative. The CDR3 region has the DNA TGTGCCAGCAGCCCCCTAGCGGGGGTCTCAGATACGCAGTATTTT. It specifies CASSPLAGVSDTQYF.